Each of the 29 T cell receptor beta chains below was sequenced from the same sample in a study of blood T cell repertoires in COVID-19. Clones were read by immunoSEQ multiplex PCR, and TCRdb kept only the in-frame ones, dropping some. The sample has about 220,000 clones, roughly four fifths seen once. The specimen sequenced was peripheral blood. Receptors originate from a woman between 25 and 40 years old who had recovered from COVID-19.

The chain carries TRBV7-3 and TRBJ2-2; weak D call: TRBD1 (5 bases). The CDR3 is 14 residues long. Trimming took 5 bases from V and 6 from J, leaving 13 bases between them. Germline V gene sequence: CDR1 SGHTA, CDR2 FQGTGA. The CDR3 region has the DNA TGTGCCAGCAGCCAAAGGTCAGGGTCCGGGGAGCTGTTTTTT. Amino acids: CASSQRSGSGELFF.

This chain joins TRBV7-9 and TRBJ1-2; D is undetermined. Germline V gene data show CDR1 as SEHNR and CDR2 as FQNEAQ (reference sequence). The CDR3 runs to 13 residues. With 2 bases removed from V and 7 bases from J, the gap between germline ends came to 11 bases. This CDR3 is CASSLRRPLGYTF. CDR3 DNA: TGTGCCAGCAGCTTAAGGAGGCCCCTTGGCTACACCTTC.

J is TRBJ2-1 and V is TRBV19, with 11 bases fitting TRBD2. Germline V gene lookup returns CDR1 LNHDA and CDR2 SQIVND (reference sequence). The CDR3 sequence is 16 residues long. J lost 5 bases, V lost 10 bases, and 13 bases had no gene match. The CDR3 here is CATYHPGLAGNNEQFF. The CDR3 DNA follows: TGTGCCACTTATCACCCCGGACTAGCGGGTAACAATGAGCAGTTCTTC. Looking up the rest from reference TRBV19 and TRBJ2-1 gives the full variable domain: DGGITQSPKYLFRKEGQNVTLSCEQNLNHDAMYWYRQDPGQGLRLIYYSQIVNDFQKGDIAEGYSVSREKKESFPLTVTSAQKNPTAFYLCATYHPGLAGNNEQFFGPGTRLTVL.

The V call is TRBV29-1, the J call TRBJ1-1; TRBD1 agrees at 9 bases. The CDR3 loop spans 15 amino acids. Germline V CDR1 and CDR2: SQVTM, ANQGSEA. J was trimmed by 10 bases and V by 0 bases; bases with no gene match: 12. This CDR3 reads CSVEDNRGPTVGAFF. In DNA form, the CDR3 reads TGCAGCGTTGAAGATAACAGGGGGCCAACAGTGGGAGCTTTCTTT.

The V and J genes are TRBV6-5 and TRBJ2-1, with 7 bases that match TRBD2. This CDR3 contains 14 residues. V trimming: 7 bases; J trimming: 6 bases; junction bases outside the gene matches: 9. Germline-derived CDR1 and CDR2 are MNHEY and SVGAGI. The CDR3 loop is CASIQSGIVNEQFF. CDR3 DNA sequence: TGTGCCAGCATTCAGAGCGGGATCGTCAATGAGCAGTTCTTC.

This clone was detected a few times. Written as DNA, the CDR3 is TGTGCCAGCAGTTTAGTGGTGACAGACTATGGCTACACCTTC. This encodes CASSLVVTDYGYTF. The V gene is TRBV28, the J gene TRBJ1-2; D perhaps matches TRBD1 (5 bases). The V gene's germline CDR1 is MDHEN and CDR2 SYDVKM. Deletions cut 2 bases from V and 3 bases from J, with 10 bases between. The CDR3 length is 14 residues.

The chain couples TRBV15 to TRBJ1-2; 7 nucleotides match TRBD1. V gave up 1 base and J gave up 6 bases; unmatched junction bases: 8. Germline V lookup: CDR1 LNHNV, CDR2 YYDKDF (reference sequence). This CDR3 spans 15 amino acids. CDR3 residues: CATSRGGFGTDGYTF. CDR3 DNA: TGTGCCACCAGCAGAGGCGGGTTCGGGACAGATGGCTACACCTTC.

The count of this clone is one. The CDR3 coding sequence is TGCAGCGCCGCCGGGACTAGCGGGAGAGATACGCAGTATTTT. This translates into CSAAGTSGRDTQYF. The chain recombines TRBV29-1 with TRBJ2-3; TRBD2 aligns across 14 bases. V shed 7 bases and J 5 bases; nucleotides not matched to a gene: 5. Germline V CDR1 and CDR2: SQVTM, ANQGSEA. The CDR3 has 14 residues.

The V and J genes are TRBV30 and TRBJ2-7; perhaps TRBD2 as D (5 bases). This CDR3 is 14 amino acids long. CDR1 and CDR2 (germline): GTSNPN, SVGIG (reference sequence). Trimming cost V 3 bases and J 5 bases, with 17 bases left between them. This chain's CDR3 is CAWRYGSPFDEQYF. The CDR3 nucleotides read TGTGCCTGGAGATATGGGAGCCCCTTTGACGAGCAGTACTTC.

Worth noting for this clone: Possible read error: a much larger clone is one base away. The genes are TRBV28 and TRBJ1-2; D is unresolved. The germline CDR1 and CDR2 sequences are MDHEN and SYDVKM. The CDR3 runs to 19 residues. CDR3 bases: TGTACCAGCAGTCTCCCTCCCCCCCTGTCTTTGGGCTCAAACTATGGCTACACCTTC. Encoded protein: CTSSLPPPLSLGSNYGYTF.

This clone was recorded a few times. V gene TRBV3-1 (or the pseudogene TRBV3-2) combines with J gene TRBJ2-7, with 10 bases matching TRBD1. The CDR3 is 16 amino acids. From germline, CDR1 is LGHDT and CDR2 YNNKEL (reference sequence). V lost 1 base, J lost 0 bases, and 3 bases stayed unmatched. The DNA of the CDR3 is TGTGCCAGCAGCCAAGTGGGACAGGGGAACTCCTACGAGCAGTACTTC. Protein: CASSQVGQGNSYEQYF.

The genes are TRBV6-1 and TRBJ1-5; D uncertain. Germline CDR1 reads MNHNS; CDR2 reads SASEGT. The V end was cut by 0 bases, the J end by 5 bases, with 14 bases between. CDR3 length: 16 amino acids. CDR3 DNA sequence: TGTGCCAGCAGTGAAGCGCGGCGCGTGCGGGATCAGCCCCAGCATTTT. It is translated as CASSEARRVRDQPQHF.

This clone appeared a few times. This chain connects TRBV9 to TRBJ1-1; D remains ambiguous. V was pared by 0 bases and J by 5 bases, with 14 bases between. The CDR3 contains 15 residues. Germline CDR1 is SGDLS and CDR2 is YYNGEE. CDR3 bases: TGTGCCAGCAGCGTAGAGGTCGGGATGGGGACTGAAGCTTTCTTT. Translation: CASSVEVGMGTEAFF.

J is TRBJ1-1 and V is TRBV5-4; possibly TRBD1 for D (6 bases). The V and J ends lost 2 bases and 4 bases respectively, with 15 bases between them. The length of the CDR3 is 15 residues. The germline gives CDR1 SGHNT, CDR2 YYREEE (reference sequence). CDR3 residues: CASSLAGAGGTEAFF. CDR3 sequence (DNA): TGTGCCAGCAGCTTAGCAGGGGCGGGGGGCACTGAAGCTTTCTTT.

CDR3 sequence: CASTQNPANTGELFF. The DNA of the CDR3 is TGCGCCAGCACCCAAAACCCAGCGAACACCGGGGAGCTGTTTTTT. The chain carries TRBV5-1 and TRBJ2-2; the D is unclear. The CDR3 sequence is 15 residues long. V was trimmed by 6 bases and J by 0 bases, leaving 12 bases between them. Germline lookup yields CDR1 SGHRS and CDR2 YFSETQ. Full variable domain (missing parts from reference TRBV5-1 and TRBJ2-2): KAGVTQTPRYLIKTRGQQVTLSCSPISGHRSVSWYQQTPGQGLQFLFEYFSETQRNKGNFPGRFSGRQFSNSRSEMNVSTLELGDSALYLCASTQNPANTGELFFGEGSRLTVL.

This chain joins TRBV2 and TRBJ1-3; TRBD1 matches 9 bases. V gave up 5 bases and J gave up 0 bases; unmatched junction bases: 8. This CDR3 contains 17 residues. Germline CDR1 reads SNHLY; CDR2 reads FYNNEI. The CDR3 sequence is CASSRSRDRVSGNTIYF. The CDR3 coding sequence is TGTGCCAGCAGTAGAAGCCGGGACAGGGTCTCTGGAAACACCATATATTTT. Supplemented by reference TRBV2 and TRBJ1-3, the full variable domain reads EPEVTQTPSHQVTQMGQEVILRCVPISNHLYFYWYRQILGQKVEFLVSFYNNEISEKSEIFDDQFSVERPDGSNFTLKIRSTKLEDSAMYFCASSRSRDRVSGNTIYFGEGSWLTVV.

This sequence joins TRBV6-2 or TRBV6-3 and TRBJ1-1; TRBD1 might be the D (6 bases). CDR3 length equals 13 residues. Germline V lookup: CDR1 MNHEY, CDR2 SVGEGT. Trimming pared 6 bases from V and 1 base from J, leaving 9 bases between. In DNA, the CDR3 is TGTGCCAGCAGCCCCAGGGGGAACACTGAAGCTTTCTTT. Translated, it gives CASSPRGNTEAFF.

V usage is TRBV2 and J usage is TRBJ2-1; a possible D gene is TRBD2 (5 bases). V lost 6 bases, J lost 7 bases, and 10 bases lay in between. CDR1 and CDR2 from the germline V gene are SNHLY and FYNNEI. This CDR3 region has 12 residues. The CDR3 region has the DNA TGTGCCAGCAGGGACTCCAGGAATGAGCAGTTCTTC. Protein sequence: CASRDSRNEQFF.

This CDR3 reads CASSPPSRYNEQFF. The CDR3 DNA is TGTGCCAGCAGCCCCCCCTCCCGTTACAATGAGCAGTTCTTC. The V call is TRBV7-2, the J call TRBJ2-1; D remains unclear. V was clipped by 5 bases and J by 4 bases, with 12 bases between them. The length of the CDR3 is 14 residues. Germline CDR1 SGHTA, CDR2 FQGNSA. The whole variable domain, filled in from reference TRBV7-2 and TRBJ2-1, reads GAGVSQSPSNKVTEKGKDVELRCDPISGHTALYWYRQSLGQGLEFLIYFQGNSAPDKSGLPSDRFSAERTGGSVSTLTIQRTQQEDSAVYLCASSPPSRYNEQFFGPGTRLTVL.

The chain combines TRBV2 with TRBJ2-7; TRBD1 is a possible D gene (6 bases). V dropped 6 bases and J dropped 3 bases, with 9 bases sitting between them. Germline lookup yields CDR1 SNHLY and CDR2 FYNNEI. The CDR3 is 12 residues long. CDR3 sequence (DNA): TGTGCCAGCAGCGGACAGTTCTACGAGCAGTACTTC. Protein sequence: CASSGQFYEQYF. The full variable domain, in which reference TRBV2 and TRBJ2-7 provide the parts outside the CDR3, is EPEVTQTPSHQVTQMGQEVILRCVPISNHLYFYWYRQILGQKVEFLVSFYNNEISEKSEIFDDQFSVERPDGSNFTLKIRSTKLEDSAMYFCASSGQFYEQYFGPGTRLTVT.

The genes are TRBV7-9 and TRBJ1-4, with 9 bases aligning to TRBD1. The V gene's germline CDR1 is SEHNR and CDR2 FQNEAQ (reference sequence). V trimming: 3 bases; J trimming: 8 bases; junction bases outside the gene matches: 13. This CDR3 is 17 amino acids long. The CDR3: CASSFGQGSSELEKLFF. In DNA, the CDR3 is TGTGCCAGCAGCTTCGGACAGGGGAGCTCGGAATTAGAAAAACTGTTTTTT.

This sequence joins TRBV5-4 and TRBJ2-3; D is unresolved. The CDR3 extends over 12 amino acids. Germline-derived CDR1 and CDR2 are SGHNT and YYREEE (reference sequence). V shed 2 bases and J shed 1 base, with 2 bases lying between them. Here the CDR3 DNA reads TGTGCCAGCAGCTTCGGCACAGATACGCAGTATTTT. This encodes CASSFGTDTQYF.

This clone was counted between two and nine times. This chain uses TRBV5-1 with TRBJ2-7, with 8 bases matching TRBD1. The CDR3 runs 14 residues. V shed 7 bases and J 2 bases; nucleotides not matched to a gene: 8. Germline CDR1 reads SGHRS; CDR2 reads YFSETQ. This chain's CDR3 is CASGNRQGTYEQYF. In nucleotides, the CDR3 is TGCGCCAGCGGGAACAGACAGGGGACCTACGAGCAGTACTTC.

This clone was seen a single time. This rearrangement joins TRBV30 to TRBJ1-5; 8 nucleotides agree with TRBD1. The CDR3 sequence is 15 residues long. Germline loops: CDR1 GTSNPN, CDR2 SVGIG (reference sequence). V lost 2 bases, J lost 6 bases, and 9 bases stayed unmatched. CDR3 amino acids: CAWSSRTGRFQPQHF. CDR3 sequence (DNA): TGTGCCTGGAGTTCCAGGACAGGGAGGTTTCAGCCCCAGCATTTT.

The chain couples TRBV5-1 to TRBJ2-3, with 7 positions matching TRBD1. Trimming took 4 bases from V and 0 from J; bases not matched to a gene: 5. CDR1 and CDR2 (germline): SGHRS, YFSETQ. The CDR3 has 15 residues. CDR3 in DNA: TGCGCCAGCAGCCCGGGGACAGATAGCACAGATACGCAGTATTTT. Its translation: CASSPGTDSTDTQYF.

V usage is TRBV29-1 and J usage is TRBJ2-3, with TRBD2 matching over 9 bases. The ends lost 3 bases at V and 2 bases at J; junction bases unmatched: 15. Germline CDR1 SQVTM, CDR2 ANQGSEA. There are 18 residues in the CDR3. CDR3 residues: CSVELGGRAINYTDTQYF. The CDR3 DNA is TGCAGCGTTGAGTTGGGCGGGAGGGCTATTAATTACACAGATACGCAGTATTTT.

The rearrangement uses TRBV19 and TRBJ2-5, with 8 nucleotides matching TRBD1. The germline gives CDR1 LNHDA, CDR2 SQIVND (reference sequence). Losses at the gene ends were 5 bases for V and 4 bases for J; bases not matched to a gene: 3. There are 13 residues in the CDR3. The CDR3 DNA is TGTGCCAGTAGTCGACAGGGGCGAGAGACCCAGTACTTC. Protein: CASSRQGRETQYF.

This chain connects TRBV5-1 to TRBJ2-3; possible D gene TRBD2, 5 bases. Trimming shortened V by 0 bases and J by 1 base, and 9 bases separated the two germline ends. The CDR3 length is 15 residues. CDR1 and CDR2 (germline): SGHRS, YFSETQ. The CDR3 protein is CASSLEEARTDTQYF. CDR3 nucleotides: TGCGCCAGCAGCTTGGAGGAGGCACGCACAGATACGCAGTATTTT.

This chain connects TRBV6-5 to TRBJ1-6; 8 positions match TRBD1. The CDR3 length is 15 residues. Trimming at V came to 6 bases and at J to 7 bases, leaving 8 bases not matched to a gene. Germline-derived CDR1 and CDR2 are MNHEY and SVGAGI. The chain's CDR3 is CASRREDRDNSPLHF. DNA of the CDR3: TGTGCCAGCAGAAGGGAGGACAGGGACAATTCACCCCTCCACTTT.